This TCR beta chain was sequenced for a study of Ad26.COV2.S vaccination and SARS-CoV-2 variants. Assay used: immunoSEQ multiplex PCR; TCRdb lists only in-frame clones, some missing. The table lists more than 300,000 clones, around four fifths of them singletons. Documented treatment: over 15 received Ad26.COV2.S at low or high dose, single or two shots; about five received placebo; per-sample allocation not given. On day 63 after the first injection, vaccine and placebo recipients gave samples. Vaccine was an Ad26 vector expressing Wuhan-strain SARS-CoV-2 spike. Broader study findings: It is possible that the TCR breadth and depth analyses underestimated the total T cell responses.

To note about this clone: The antigen is unknown.

This sequence originates from a person aged 18-65 years who received the Ad26.COV2.S COVID-19 vaccine or a placebo. This specimen consisted of peripheral blood, obtained in a trial of Ad26.COV2.S vaccine versus placebo.

The CDR3 spells CASSLLRVGNQPQHF. CDR3 in DNA: TGTGCCAGCAGCTTATTGAGGGTAGGCAATCAGCCCCAGCATTTT. The rearrangement uses TRBV7-8 and TRBJ1-5; D ambiguous. Germline loops: CDR1 SGHVS, CDR2 FQNEAQ. The CDR3 loop spans 15 amino acids. V shed 2 bases and J shed 2 bases, with 10 bases lying between them.